Below are 23 T cell receptor beta chains sequenced from a single sample in a study of OX40 agonist ivuxolimab in advanced cancers. Here immunoSEQ multiplex PCR was the method, and the copy in TCRdb shows in-frame clones only, minus some. The sample contains tens of thousands of clones, 89% of which appear only once. The specimen was CD4+ or CD8+ T cells sorted from blood, collected in a trial of the OX40 agonist ivuxolimab. The receptors were gathered from an adult with an advanced solid tumor such as melanoma, head and neck, liver or kidney cancer.

This clone was counted a few times. The chain uses TRBV14 and TRBJ1-1; possibly TRBD1 for D (5 bases). The germline V gene has CDR1 SGHDN and CDR2 FVKESK. This CDR3 contains 15 residues. V was pared by 3 bases and J by 4 bases, with 15 bases between. Here the CDR3 reads CASSQARGPGTEAFF. For the CDR3, the DNA is TGTGCCAGCAGCCAGGCACGGGGCCCCGGCACTGAAGCTTTCTTT. Full variable domain (rest looked up from reference TRBV14 and TRBJ1-1): EAGVTQFPSHSVIEKGQTVTLRCDPISGHDNLYWYRRVMGKEIKFLLHFVKESKQDESGMPNNRFLAERTGGTYSTLKVQPAELEDSGVYFCASSQARGPGTEAFFGQGTRLTVV.

The chain couples TRBV5-6 to TRBJ2-1; D ambiguous. Deletions cut 3 bases from V and 10 bases from J, with 8 bases between. The CDR3 has 11 residues. The germline CDR1 and CDR2 sequences are SGHDT and YYEEEE. In DNA form, the CDR3 reads TGTGCCAGCAGCTCTCAGCTCGAGCAGTTCTTC. It translates to CASSSQLEQFF.

The J gene is TRBJ2-5, the V gene TRBV7-9, with D possibly being TRBD2 (7 bases). CDR1 and CDR2 from the germline V gene are SEHNR and FQNEAQ (reference sequence). V lost 1 base, J lost 2 bases, and 14 bases lay in between. The CDR3 covers 16 residues. The CDR3 region has the DNA TGTGCCAGCAGCTTAGTCGGCGGGGGCGCACAAGAGACCCAGTACTTC. This sequence encodes CASSLVGGGAQETQYF.

V usage is TRBV14 and J usage is TRBJ2-7, with D perhaps TRBD2 (5 bases). V was shortened by 1 base and J by 6 bases, with 19 bases between the two germline ends. The CDR3 loop spans 16 amino acids. Germline assignment: CDR1 SGHDN and CDR2 FVKESK. In DNA form, the CDR3 reads TGTGCCAGCAGCCAAGCCTCGTGGGAGCTTCCTCCCGAGCAGTACTTC. Protein: CASSQASWELPPEQYF.

The rearrangement joins TRBV7-2 to TRBJ2-3; D is perhaps TRBD2 (6 bases). The CDR3 runs 14 residues. CDR1 and CDR2 (germline): SGHTA, FQGNSA. Trimming cost V 5 bases and J 3 bases, with 12 bases left between them. The CDR3 nucleotides are TGTGCCAGCAGCCCAACTAGCATAACAGATACGCAGTATTTT. Protein sequence: CASSPTSITDTQYF.

J is TRBJ2-3 and V is TRBV7-3; 7 nucleotides match TRBD2. This CDR3 spans 17 amino acids. The germline V gene has CDR1 SGHTA and CDR2 FQGTGA. The V gene end was trimmed by 5 bases and the J gene end by 2 bases; junction bases not matched to a gene: 13. This CDR3 is CASSLLTLATPTDTQYF. The CDR3 DNA sequence: TGTGCCAGCAGCCTCCTAACACTAGCGACGCCCACAGATACGCAGTATTTT.

This rearrangement joins TRBV6-6 to TRBJ2-7; possibly TRBD2 for D (5 bases). CDR3 size: 13 residues. CDR1 is MNHNY, CDR2 SVGAGI, per germline (reference sequence). V lost 6 bases and J 6 bases, leaving 15 bases between the germline ends. CDR3 in amino acids: CASSLSVGGEQYF. In nucleotides, the CDR3 is TGTGCCAGCAGCCTGTCCGTCGGAGGCGAGCAGTACTTC.

This chain connects TRBV5-1 to TRBJ2-7, with D perhaps matching TRBD1 (6 bases). V shed 4 bases and J shed 1 base, with 9 bases lying between them. Germline V gene data show CDR1 as SGHRS and CDR2 as YFSETQ. The CDR3 has 13 residues. The CDR3: CASSPDRSYEQYF. The CDR3 nucleotides read TGCGCCAGCAGCCCGGACAGATCCTACGAGCAGTACTTC. Full variable domain (missing parts from reference TRBV5-1 and TRBJ2-7): KAGVTQTPRYLIKTRGQQVTLSCSPISGHRSVSWYQQTPGQGLQFLFEYFSETQRNKGNFPGRFSGRQFSNSRSEMNVSTLELGDSALYLCASSPDRSYEQYFGPGTRLTVT.

The chain couples TRBV2 to TRBJ2-1; weak D call: TRBD2 (5 bases). V gave up 2 bases and J gave up 9 bases, with 14 bases separating them. Looked up from germline, CDR1 is SNHLY and CDR2 is FYNNEI. The CDR3 runs 14 residues. The DNA for the CDR3 is TGTGCCAGCAGTGAAATTTCGGGGTGGGGTGAGCAGTTCTTC. This translates into CASSEISGWGEQFF.

The chain links TRBV7-3 to TRBJ2-1; no reliable D call. V lost 4 bases and J lost 2, with 15 bases in between. This CDR3 is built from 16 residues. Germline V lookup: CDR1 SGHTA, CDR2 FQGTGA. The CDR3 DNA reads as TGTGCCAGCAGCTCTATCAGCGCGGCAGCCTACAATGAGCAGTTCTTC. Its translation: CASSSISAAAYNEQFF.

The chain carries TRBV4-1 and TRBJ2-1; D is undetermined. The CDR3 has 15 residues. Germline CDR1 reads MGHRA; CDR2 reads YSYEKL. V lost 1 base, J lost 4 bases, and 11 bases lay in between. In DNA form, the CDR3 reads TGCGCCAGCAGCCAAGTTCCAAATTATTACAATGAGCAGTTCTTC. As protein: CASSQVPNYYNEQFF.

This clone was recorded only once. The gene calls are TRBV7-6 and TRBJ1-1; no clear D gene. V lost 3 bases to trimming and J lost 0 bases, with 5 bases between them. The CDR3 runs 13 residues. In germline, CDR1 is SGHVS, CDR2 FNYEAQ. CDR3 protein: CASSFSVNTEAFF. The DNA of the CDR3 is TGTGCCAGCAGCTTCTCGGTGAACACTGAAGCTTTCTTT.

This sequence joins TRBV7-2 and TRBJ1-2, with 7 positions matching TRBD1. The CDR3 consists of 15 residues. From germline, CDR1 is SGHTA and CDR2 FQGNSA. V dropped 5 bases and J dropped 7; count of bases not matched to a gene: 13. The CDR3 here is CASSLALRQGSGYTF. Here the CDR3 DNA reads TGTGCCAGCAGCCTGGCTCTGAGACAGGGCAGTGGCTACACCTTC. The whole variable domain, remainder taken from reference TRBV7-2 and TRBJ1-2, is GAGVSQSPSNKVTEKGKDVELRCDPISGHTALYWYRQSLGQGLEFLIYFQGNSAPDKSGLPSDRFSAERTGGSVSTLTIQRTQQEDSAVYLCASSLALRQGSGYTFGSGTRLTVV.

The CDR3 sequence is CASSHLPSGVAGGPGWNEQFF. The CDR3, as DNA: TGTGCCAGCAGCCACCTCCCGTCGGGGGTAGCGGGAGGGCCGGGGTGGAATGAGCAGTTCTTC. The chain joins TRBV4-2 to TRBJ2-1; 11 positions agree with TRBD2. V lost 3 bases to trimming and J lost 7 bases; unmatched junction nucleotides: 23. This CDR3 is built from 21 residues. The V gene's germline CDR1 is LGHNA and CDR2 YNFKEQ.

The rearrangement uses TRBV27 and TRBJ1-4; no definite D call. This CDR3 region has 13 residues. With 5 bases removed from V and 6 bases from J, the gap between germline ends came to 10 bases. CDR1 MNHEY and CDR2 SMNVEV come from the germline V gene (reference sequence). CDR3 DNA sequence: TGTGCCAGCAGTGACGGAGTATATGAAAAACTGTTTTTT. As protein: CASSDGVYEKLFF.

This chain joins TRBV28 and TRBJ1-5, with 8 nucleotides matching TRBD1. V lost 8 bases to trimming and J lost 0 bases; unmatched junction nucleotides: 6. Looked up from germline, CDR1 is MDHEN and CDR2 is SYDVKM. The CDR3 spans 15 residues. DNA for the CDR3: TGTGCCAGCCAGGGGGCGAAGGATAGCAATCAGCCCCAGCATTTT. It yields the protein CASQGAKDSNQPQHF.

In this sample, this clone turned up a few times. The CDR3 bases are TGTGCCAGCAGTTACTCGAAGAGGGGAGATGAGCAGTTCTTC. This translates into CASSYSKRGDEQFF. The chain couples TRBV6-5 to TRBJ2-1; perhaps D is TRBD1 or TRBD2 (5 bases each). Germline V gene lookup returns CDR1 MNHEY and CDR2 SVGAGI. This CDR3 is built from 14 residues. The V end was cut by 0 bases, the J end by 8 bases, with 11 bases between.

A remark on this clone: One end of the junction varies from germline; a read error may be responsible. V usage is TRBV4-2 and J usage is TRBJ2-3; the D gene is possibly TRBD2 (6 bases). In germline, CDR1 is LGHNA, CDR2 YNFKEQ. The length of the CDR3 is 15 residues. CDR3 protein: CAGSPTAGSTDTQYF. The DNA of the CDR3 is TGTGCCGGCAGTCCGACTGCGGGGAGCACAGATACGCAGTATTTT.

This chain connects TRBV7-8 to TRBJ2-6; D might be TRBD1 (6 bases). This CDR3 is 15 amino acids long. Trimming shortened V by 5 bases and J by 2 bases, and 10 bases separated the two germline ends. The germline V gene encodes CDR1 SGHVS and CDR2 FQNEAQ. The CDR3 region is CASSPAGAGANVLTF. The CDR3 coding sequence is TGTGCCAGCAGCCCAGCAGGGGCTGGGGCCAACGTCCTGACTTTC.

The sample holds one count of this clone. CDR3 amino acids: CASSPTGAGANVLTF. The CDR3 DNA reads TGTGCCAGCAGCCCTACAGGGGCTGGGGCCAACGTCCTGACTTTC. The chain links TRBV5-6 to TRBJ2-6; 7 bases map to TRBD1. The germline V gene has CDR1 SGHDT and CDR2 YYEEEE. The J segment lost 2 bases and the V segment lost 4 bases, leaving 3 bases of the junction unmatched. The CDR3 length is 15 residues.

This clone was observed once. The genes are TRBV6-6 and TRBJ2-3; D possibly corresponds to TRBD2 (6 bases). Trimming pared 11 bases from V and 0 bases from J, leaving 9 bases between. The CDR3 consists of 12 residues. Germline CDR1 MNHNY, CDR2 SVGAGI (reference sequence). CDR3 sequence reads: CAAGRSTDTQYF. The CDR3 DNA is TGTGCCGCGGGAAGGAGCACAGATACGCAGTATTTT.

The V call is TRBV6-6, the J call TRBJ1-1, with TRBD1 matching over 7 bases. Germline-derived CDR1 and CDR2 are MNHNY and SVGAGI (reference sequence). Trimming cost V 10 bases and J 7 bases; bases outside gene matches: 9. The CDR3 length is 12 residues. The CDR3: CATDPWTGEAFF. The CDR3 DNA reads TGTGCCACCGATCCCTGGACAGGTGAAGCTTTCTTT.

The chain carries TRBV7-9 and TRBJ2-2, with D uncertain. V was clipped by 1 base and J by 7 bases, with 4 bases between them. This CDR3 region has 12 residues. Germline-derived CDR1 and CDR2 are SEHNR and FQNEAQ (reference sequence). This chain's CDR3 is CASSLEGGELFF. CDR3 DNA: TGTGCCAGCAGCTTAGAGGGCGGGGAGCTGTTTTTT.